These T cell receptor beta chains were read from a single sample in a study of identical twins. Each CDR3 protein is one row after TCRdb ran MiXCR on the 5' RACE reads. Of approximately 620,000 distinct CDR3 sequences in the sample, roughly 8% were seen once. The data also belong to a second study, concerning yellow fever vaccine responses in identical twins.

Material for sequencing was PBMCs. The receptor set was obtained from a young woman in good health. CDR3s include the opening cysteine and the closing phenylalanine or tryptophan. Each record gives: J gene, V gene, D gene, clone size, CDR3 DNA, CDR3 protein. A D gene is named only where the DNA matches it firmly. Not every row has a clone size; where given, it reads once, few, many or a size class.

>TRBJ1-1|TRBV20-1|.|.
TGCAGTGGGGGTGTCACGTACACTGAAGCTTTCTTT
CSGGVTYTEAFF
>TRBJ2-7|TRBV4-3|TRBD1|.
TGCGCCAGCAGCCAAGATCGGGACAGGGGGTACTACGAGCAGTACTTC
CASSQDRDRGYYEQYF
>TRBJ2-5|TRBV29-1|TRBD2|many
TGCAGCGTTGATCCCGGGGGGGCGGGAGAGACCCAGTACTTC
CSVDPGGAGETQYF
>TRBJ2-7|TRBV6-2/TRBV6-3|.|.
TGTGCCAGCAGTTACGGGCAGGGACTGTACGAGCAGTACTTC
CASSYGQGLYEQYF
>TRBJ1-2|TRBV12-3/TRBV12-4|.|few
TGTGCCAGCAGTTTAGAACAGCCTCTTTGGAACTATGGCTACACCTTC
CASSLEQPLWNYGYTF
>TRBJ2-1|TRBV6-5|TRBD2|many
TGTGCCAGCAGTTATGGACTAGCGGCTTACAATGAGCAGTTCTTC
CASSYGLAAYNEQFF
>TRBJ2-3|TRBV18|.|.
TGTGCCAGCTCACCACCATCAGGCACAGATACGCAGTATTTT
CASSPPSGTDTQYF
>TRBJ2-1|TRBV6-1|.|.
TGTGCCACCGCCCCTCGGTGGGACGCCCGAAATGAGCAGTTCTTC
CATAPRWDARNEQFF
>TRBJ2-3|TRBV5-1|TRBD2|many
TGCGCCAGCAGCTTGGTTCCTGGGACTAGGGATACGCAGTATTTT
CASSLVPGTRDTQYF
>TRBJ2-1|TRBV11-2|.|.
TGTGCCAGCAGCCGGCGGTGGCATGAGCAGTTCTTC
CASSRRWHEQFF
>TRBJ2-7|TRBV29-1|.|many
TGCAGCGTTGTACCAGGGGTGTCCTACGAGCAGTACTTC
CSVVPGVSYEQYF
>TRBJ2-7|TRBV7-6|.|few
TGTGCCAGCAGCAAAGGGACCGGCTACGAGCAGTACTTC
CASSKGTGYEQYF
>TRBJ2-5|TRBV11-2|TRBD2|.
TGTGCCAGCAAGCTTAGGGAGCGGGGCCTACCCCAAGAGACCCAGTACTTC
CASKLRERGLPQETQYF
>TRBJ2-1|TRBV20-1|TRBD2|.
TGCAGTGCTAGGGGACTAGCGGGACTAGTGGGCGGCAATGAGCAGTTCTTC
CSARGLAGLVGGNEQFF
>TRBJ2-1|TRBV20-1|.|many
TGCAGTGCTAGAGATGTTGGCTACAATGAGCAGTTCTTC
CSARDVGYNEQFF
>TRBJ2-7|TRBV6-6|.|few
TGTGCCAGCAGTTATGCCGAAATCTACGAGCAGTACTTC
CASSYAEIYEQYF
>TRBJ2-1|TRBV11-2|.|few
TGTGCCAGCAGCTTACTGACGGTCACCCTCTTC
CASSLLTVTLF
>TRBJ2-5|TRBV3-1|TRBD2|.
TGTGCCAGCAGCCAGGTACTAGCGGGGACGACGCAGGAGACCCAGTACTTC
CASSQVLAGTTQETQYF
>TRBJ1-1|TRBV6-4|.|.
TGTGCCAGCAGTGGAACTCCGAACACTGAAGCTTTCTTT
CASSGTPNTEAFF
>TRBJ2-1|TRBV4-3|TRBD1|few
TGCGCCAGCAGCCAGGACAGGGCGCCCTACAATGAGCAGTTCTTC
CASSQDRAPYNEQFF
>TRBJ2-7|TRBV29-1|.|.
TGCAGCGTTTCCCAGACAGGACCCTACGAGCAGTACTTC
CSVSQTGPYEQYF
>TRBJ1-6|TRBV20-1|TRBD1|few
TGCAGTGCTAGAGGGGACAGGGTTAATTCACCCCTCCACTTT
CSARGDRVNSPLHF
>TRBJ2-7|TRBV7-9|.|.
TGTGCCAGCAGCTCCCCGATCAGGGCTCCCTCCTACGAGCAGTACTTC
CASSSPIRAPSYEQYF
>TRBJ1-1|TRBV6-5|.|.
TGTGCCAGCAGTTACACGGGCAGGGACACTGAAGCTTTCTTT
CASSYTGRDTEAFF
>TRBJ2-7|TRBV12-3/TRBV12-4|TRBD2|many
TGTGCCAGCAGCGGACGGACTAGCGGGAAGGAGCAGTACTTC
CASSGRTSGKEQYF
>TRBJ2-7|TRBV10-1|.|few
TGCGCCAGCAGTGGGGCTATCTACGAGCAGTACTTC
CASSGAIYEQYF
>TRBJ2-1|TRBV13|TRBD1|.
TGTGCCAGCAGCGAACAGGGGATTAGCTCCTACAATGAGCAGTTCTTC
CASSEQGISSYNEQFF
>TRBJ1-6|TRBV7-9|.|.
TGTGCCAGCAGCCCCGGGGATAAGTTGTCACCCCTCCACTTT
CASSPGDKLSPLHF
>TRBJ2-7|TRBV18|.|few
TGTGCCAGCTCACCACCTCAAAACTACGAGCAGTACTTC
CASSPPQNYEQYF
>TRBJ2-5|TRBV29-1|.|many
TGCAGCGTTGTAGTTCCACAGGGGGGGGAGACCCAGTACTTC
CSVVVPQGGETQYF
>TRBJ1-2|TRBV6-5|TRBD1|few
TGTGCCAGCAGTTACACGCCCCAGGGGGCTTTAGGGAAGGATGGCTACACCTTC
CASSYTPQGALGKDGYTF
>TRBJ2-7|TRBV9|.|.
TGTGCCAGCTCAGCTTTCGGGGCAATGGACGAGCAGTACTTC
CASSAFGAMDEQYF
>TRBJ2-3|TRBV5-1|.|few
TGCGCCAGCAGCCCCCCGGGCGGGGCAGATACGCAGTATTTT
CASSPPGGADTQYF
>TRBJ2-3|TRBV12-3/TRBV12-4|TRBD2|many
TGTGCCAGCAGTTTAGCGCTGGCGGGAGGGGGGAAAGATACGCAGTATTTT
CASSLALAGGGKDTQYF
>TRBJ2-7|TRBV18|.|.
TGTGCCAGCTCACCATTCGCAGGGAGCTCCTACGAGCAGTACTTC
CASSPFAGSSYEQYF
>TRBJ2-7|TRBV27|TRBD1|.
TGTGCCAGCAGAAGGCAGGGGGCCATGGAATCCGAGCAGTACTTC
CASRRQGAMESEQYF
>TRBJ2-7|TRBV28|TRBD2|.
TGTGCCAGCGGCGGGGGGGTCTCCTACGAGCAGTACTTC
CASGGGVSYEQYF
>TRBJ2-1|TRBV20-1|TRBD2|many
TGCAGTGCTGATATCCCGGGACTAGCTGGGGTGGGTCCAGACAATGAGCAGTTCTTC
CSADIPGLAGVGPDNEQFF
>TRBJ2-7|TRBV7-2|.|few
TGTGCCAGCAGCTTCCAGGGGGGCGACGAGCAGTACTTC
CASSFQGGDEQYF
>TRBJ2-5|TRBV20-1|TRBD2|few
TGCAGTACGCCGGGACTAGCTCTTCTAGAGACCCAGTACTTC
CSTPGLALLETQYF
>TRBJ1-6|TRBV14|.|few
TGTGCCAGCAGCCCCACCGACACACTCTATAATTCACCCCTCCACTTT
CASSPTDTLYNSPLHF
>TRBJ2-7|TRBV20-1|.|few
TGCAGTGCTAGAAGTCAAGCCGGGACACTTATGGTGGAGCAGTACTTC
CSARSQAGTLMVEQYF
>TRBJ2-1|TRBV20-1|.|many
TGCAGTGCTAGAGCCATAGCCGTCGCCTACAATGAGCAGTTCTTC
CSARAIAVAYNEQFF
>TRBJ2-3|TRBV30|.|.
TGTGCCTGGAGTTTACTTTTCGCAGATACGCAGTATTTT
CAWSLLFADTQYF
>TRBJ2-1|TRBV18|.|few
TGTGCCAGCTCACCACTCTTTCAGGGTAGCGGAGTTGCAAACAATGAGCAGTTCTTC
CASSPLFQGSGVANNEQFF
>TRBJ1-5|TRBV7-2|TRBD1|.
TGTGCCAGCAGCTCAGACAGGGAGCCCCAGCATTTT
CASSSDREPQHF
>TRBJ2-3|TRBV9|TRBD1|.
TGTGCCAGCAGCGTAGCGGGACAGGGTGAGCCCACAGATACGCAGTATTTT
CASSVAGQGEPTDTQYF
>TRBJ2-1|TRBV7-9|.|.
TGTGCCAGCGGGAGCCTTGACAATGAGCAGTTCTTC
CASGSLDNEQFF
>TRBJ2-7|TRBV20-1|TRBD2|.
TGCAGTGCCCCCTTGGGGGGTAGACTAGCGGGAGTCTACGAGCAGTACTTC
CSAPLGGRLAGVYEQYF
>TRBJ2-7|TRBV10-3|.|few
TGTGCCATCGGGGGGCAGAGCTCCTACGAGCAGTACTTC
CAIGGQSSYEQYF
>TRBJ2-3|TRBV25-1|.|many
TGTGCCAGCAGTGACCAACCAACACGGGGAGATACGCAGTATTTT
CASSDQPTRGDTQYF
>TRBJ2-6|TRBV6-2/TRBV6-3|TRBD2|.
TGTGCCAGCAGTCTACTAGCGGGCATTTCCTCTACTACTTCTGGGGCCAACGTCCTGACTTTC
CASSLLAGISSTTSGANVLTF
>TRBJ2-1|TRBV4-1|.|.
TGCGCCAGCAGCCTCCGGGGACCTCAGGGTTACAATGAGCAGTTCTTC
CASSLRGPQGYNEQFF
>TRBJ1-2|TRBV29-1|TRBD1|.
TGCAGCGTAGGACAGGCCTCCTATGGCTACACCTTC
CSVGQASYGYTF
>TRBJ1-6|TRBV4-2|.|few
TGTGCCAGCAGCCAAGAAACAGGGAATTCACCCCTCCACTTT
CASSQETGNSPLHF